Listed below are T cell receptor beta chains from one sample, sequenced in a study of T cell responses to AZD1222 COVID-19 vaccine. The protocol was immunoSEQ multiplex PCR, while the TCRdb copy is restricted to in-frame clones and leaves out a portion. The sample includes roughly 160,000 clones, about 91% of them seen just once. Sequenced here: peripheral blood, sampled on day 0 of MenACWY control vaccination. Every receptor here comes from an adult in good health. Both conserved end residues are part of each CDR3. Each record gives: J gene, V gene, CDR3 protein.

j_gene: TRBJ2-5; v_gene: TRBV6-5; CDR3aa: CASSYSKAGRGKTQYF
j_gene: TRBJ1-5; v_gene: TRBV2; CDR3aa: CASTPGRDQPQHF
j_gene: TRBJ2-1; v_gene: TRBV12-5; CDR3aa: CANGITALYNEQFF
j_gene: TRBJ1-1; v_gene: TRBV5-1; CDR3aa: CASSRQIQNTEAFF
j_gene: TRBJ1-1; v_gene: TRBV30; CDR3aa: CAWIQGEAFF
j_gene: TRBJ2-1; v_gene: TRBV7-2; CDR3aa: CASSLKAGALSNEQFF
j_gene: TRBJ1-2; v_gene: TRBV24-1; CDR3aa: CATRGEVGGYTF
j_gene: TRBJ1-2; v_gene: TRBV30; CDR3aa: CAWSVGPVGHTF
j_gene: TRBJ1-2; v_gene: TRBV4-1; CDR3aa: CASSQQPTVSYGYTF
j_gene: TRBJ1-2; v_gene: TRBV19; CDR3aa: CASNPTRTGGAYGYTF
j_gene: TRBJ2-2; v_gene: TRBV7-2; CDR3aa: CASSRSGGTGELFF
j_gene: TRBJ1-4; v_gene: TRBV6-6; CDR3aa: CASSYLSSNEKLFF
j_gene: TRBJ2-7; v_gene: TRBV13; CDR3aa: CASSLTSGSREQYF
j_gene: TRBJ2-4; v_gene: TRBV5-1; CDR3aa: CASSPGGRDIQYF
j_gene: TRBJ2-2; v_gene: TRBV28; CDR3aa: CASSSPGGGGGELFF
j_gene: TRBJ2-3; v_gene: TRBV3-1/TRBV3-2; CDR3aa: CASSRSDGGTQYF
j_gene: TRBJ1-5; v_gene: TRBV30; CDR3aa: CAWSTQGDQPQHF
j_gene: TRBJ1-1; v_gene: TRBV27; CDR3aa: CASSPTTRQGGNTEAFF
j_gene: TRBJ1-1; v_gene: TRBV30; CDR3aa: CAWTWGGTEAFF
j_gene: TRBJ2-7; v_gene: TRBV3-1/TRBV3-2; CDR3aa: CASSSRTSRLEQYF
j_gene: TRBJ2-1; v_gene: TRBV9; CDR3aa: CASSAEPGGGRQFF
j_gene: TRBJ2-3; v_gene: TRBV23-1; CDR3aa: CASRKDGQRDTQYF
j_gene: TRBJ1-4; v_gene: TRBV3-1/TRBV3-2; CDR3aa: CASSQAGTREKLFF
j_gene: TRBJ1-5; v_gene: TRBV3-1/TRBV3-2; CDR3aa: CASSQVRHQPQHF
j_gene: TRBJ2-5; v_gene: TRBV14; CDR3aa: CASSRTSEGETQYF
j_gene: TRBJ2-1; v_gene: TRBV6-5; CDR3aa: CASKITHTSYNEQFF
j_gene: TRBJ1-5; v_gene: TRBV28; CDR3aa: CASSFALNSNSNQPQHF
j_gene: TRBJ2-5; v_gene: TRBV3-1/TRBV3-2; CDR3aa: CASSPRTSGQETQYF
j_gene: TRBJ1-1; v_gene: TRBV30; CDR3aa: CAWNPTVGTEAFF
j_gene: TRBJ2-7; v_gene: TRBV7-3; CDR3aa: CASSPSNTRGEQYF
j_gene: TRBJ1-3; v_gene: TRBV7-2; CDR3aa: CASSSNLLGGGNTIYF
j_gene: TRBJ1-2; v_gene: TRBV7-9; CDR3aa: CASSPEAYYGYTF
j_gene: TRBJ2-2; v_gene: TRBV10-3; CDR3aa: CAIGTGRYTGELFF
j_gene: TRBJ2-1; v_gene: TRBV19; CDR3aa: CASSIKGFEQFF
j_gene: TRBJ2-7; v_gene: TRBV6-1; CDR3aa: CASSDGWNSAYSYEQYF
j_gene: TRBJ2-3; v_gene: TRBV9; CDR3aa: CASSVGSRKETQYF
j_gene: TRBJ1-4; v_gene: TRBV2; CDR3aa: CASSEPLGTNEKLFF
j_gene: TRBJ1-5; v_gene: TRBV4-3; CDR3aa: CASSQDLEQPQHF
j_gene: TRBJ1-6; v_gene: TRBV10-3; CDR3aa: CAIRNLADSPLHF
j_gene: TRBJ1-1; v_gene: TRBV29-1; CDR3aa: CSVEPSGQNTEAFF
j_gene: TRBJ1-1; v_gene: TRBV30; CDR3aa: CAWSPDPGYGAFF
j_gene: TRBJ2-1; v_gene: TRBV6-4; CDR3aa: CASSEDASSYNEQFF
j_gene: TRBJ2-7; v_gene: TRBV14; CDR3aa: CASSQDKGYEQYF
j_gene: TRBJ2-3; v_gene: TRBV9; CDR3aa: CASSQAPDTDTQYF
j_gene: TRBJ2-5; v_gene: TRBV19; CDR3aa: CASNDRGKTQYF
j_gene: TRBJ1-2; v_gene: TRBV3-1/TRBV3-2; CDR3aa: CASSPTGWGGYTF
j_gene: TRBJ2-7; v_gene: TRBV19; CDR3aa: CASRLGQGNYEQYF
j_gene: TRBJ2-4; v_gene: TRBV9; CDR3aa: CASSLGQGGARVKNIQYF
j_gene: TRBJ1-2; v_gene: TRBV9; CDR3aa: CASSPRNLNYGYTF
j_gene: TRBJ2-1; v_gene: TRBV12-5; CDR3aa: CASGSNPGPAGNEQFF
j_gene: TRBJ1-1; v_gene: TRBV11-3; CDR3aa: CASSLGARGNTEAFF
j_gene: TRBJ2-1; v_gene: TRBV7-8; CDR3aa: CASSLAWTSGYNEQFF
j_gene: TRBJ2-1; v_gene: TRBV10-3; CDR3aa: CAISGLAGWYEQFF